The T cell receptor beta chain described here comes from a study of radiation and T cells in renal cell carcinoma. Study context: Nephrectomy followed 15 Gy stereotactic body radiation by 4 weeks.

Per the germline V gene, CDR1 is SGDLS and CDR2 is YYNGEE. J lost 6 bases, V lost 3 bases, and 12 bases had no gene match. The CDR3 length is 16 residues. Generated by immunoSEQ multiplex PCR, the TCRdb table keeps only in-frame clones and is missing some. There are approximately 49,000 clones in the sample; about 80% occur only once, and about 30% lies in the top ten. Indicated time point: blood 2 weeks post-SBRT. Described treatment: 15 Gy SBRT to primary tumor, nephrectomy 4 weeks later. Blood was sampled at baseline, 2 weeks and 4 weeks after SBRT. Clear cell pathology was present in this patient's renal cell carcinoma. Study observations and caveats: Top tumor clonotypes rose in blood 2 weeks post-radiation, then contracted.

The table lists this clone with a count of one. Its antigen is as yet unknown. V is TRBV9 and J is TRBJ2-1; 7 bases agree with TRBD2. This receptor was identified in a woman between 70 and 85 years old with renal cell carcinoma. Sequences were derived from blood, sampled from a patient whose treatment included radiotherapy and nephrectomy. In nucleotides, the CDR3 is TGTGCCAGCAGCGCGCTAGCGGAGTGGAGTCCCAATGAGCAGTTCTTC. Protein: CASSALAEWSPNEQFF.